A single sample is the source of the 30 T cell receptor beta chains below, sequenced in a study of response to subunit inactivated influenza vaccine. Via MiXCR, TCRdb re-called the RT-PCR reads, giving one row per CDR3 protein. Of around 530,000 distinct CDR3 sequences listed, 12% are singletons. This specimen consisted of PBMCs from blood, obtained on the day of vaccination. Receptors were obtained from a man over 45 who received an inactivated influenza vaccine.

This clonotype has just a few counts. CDR3 amino acids: CASSLLESGRYEQYF. CDR3 in DNA: TGTGCCAGCAGCCTCCTAGAAAGCGGGAGGTACGAGCAGTACTTC. The chain joins TRBV28 to TRBJ2-7; 9 bases map to TRBD2. The ends lost 6 bases at V and 4 bases at J; junction bases unmatched: 10. CDR1 is MDHEN, CDR2 SYDVKM, per germline. The CDR3 is 15 amino acids.

This rearrangement joins TRBV20-1 to TRBJ2-1, with a weak D call TRBD1 (6 bases). Per the germline V gene, CDR1 is DFQATT and CDR2 is SNEGSKA (reference sequence). The CDR3 has 15 amino acids. V dropped 1 base and J dropped 4 bases, with 14 bases sitting between them. The CDR3 sequence is CSARGPGTLYNEQFF. The CDR3 bases are TGCAGTGCTAGAGGCCCCGGGACACTTTACAATGAGCAGTTCTTC.

This clonotype was picked up a small number of times. This chain joins TRBV5-1 and TRBJ2-5; D might be TRBD1 or TRBD2, each matching 5 bases. The CDR3 is 16 residues long. CDR1 SGHRS and CDR2 YFSETQ come from the germline V gene. Trimming left V 1 base short and J 0 bases short, with 13 bases between. The CDR3 sequence: CASSLTGTGYQETQYF. For the CDR3, the DNA is TGCGCCAGCAGCTTGACGGGGACGGGCTACCAAGAGACCCAGTACTTC.

This chain joins TRBV4-3 and TRBJ2-5; 9 bases are shared with TRBD1. There are 16 residues in the CDR3. CDR1 is LGHNA and CDR2 is YSLEER in the germline V gene. V lost 2 bases to trimming and J lost 2 bases; unmatched junction nucleotides: 6. The CDR3 is CASSQTRGTGQETQYF. CDR3 DNA: TGCGCCAGCAGCCAAACCCGCGGGACAGGGCAAGAGACCCAGTACTTC.

J is TRBJ1-2 and V is TRBV24-1, with 8 bases that match TRBD1. The V gene's germline CDR1 is KGHDR and CDR2 SFDVKD. This CDR3 contains 14 residues. V dropped 1 base and J dropped 6; count of bases not matched to a gene: 3. CDR3 DNA sequence: TGTGCCACCAGTGATTTCAGCAGGGGGCATGGCTACACCTTC. Translation gives CATSDFSRGHGYTF.

The chain has TRBV4-1 and TRBJ2-7; a weak D match, TRBD2 (6 bases). The CDR3 contains 16 residues. In germline, CDR1 is MGHRA, CDR2 YSYEKL. Trimming cost V 4 bases and J 0 bases, with 16 bases left between them. CDR3 in amino acids: CASSPRDFGNSYEQYF. In DNA form, the CDR3 reads TGCGCCAGCAGCCCCAGGGACTTCGGAAACTCCTACGAGCAGTACTTC.

This clonotype was seen ten or more times. This chain uses TRBV7-8 with TRBJ2-5; 9 nucleotides agree with TRBD1. The CDR3 has 16 residues. Germline CDR1 is SGHVS and CDR2 is FQNEAQ. Trimming took 4 bases from V and 7 from J; bases not matched to a gene: 13. DNA of the CDR3: TGTGCCAGCAGCTCAGGGAATCGGGACAGGGCAGGGACCCAGTACTTC. It translates to CASSSGNRDRAGTQYF.

The chain carries TRBV15 and TRBJ2-7; D is ambiguous. With 0 bases removed from V and 1 base from J, the gap between germline ends came to 10 bases. This CDR3 is 15 amino acids long. Germline lookup yields CDR1 LNHNV and CDR2 YYDKDF (reference sequence). CDR3 in DNA: TGTGCCACCAGCAGAGATTCCTCGACATCCTACGAGCAGTACTTC. Amino acids: CATSRDSSTSYEQYF.

The table lists this clonotype with a few counts. The rearrangement links TRBV11-1 to TRBJ2-1; perhaps TRBD2 as D (5 bases). Germline-derived CDR1 and CDR2 are SGHAT and FQDESV (reference sequence). CDR3 length: 18 residues. The V gene lost 5 bases and the J gene lost 4 bases, with 24 bases spanning the gap. As DNA, the CDR3 is TGTGCCAGCAGCAACCCGTCTGTGCGGCGGAGGCAATACAATGAGCAGTTCTTC. It translates to CASSNPSVRRRQYNEQFF.

The chain recombines TRBV7-8 with TRBJ2-1, with D possibly being TRBD2 (7 bases). Germline V gene lookup returns CDR1 SGHVS and CDR2 FQNEAQ. V lost 5 bases and J lost 5, with 16 bases in between. CDR3 length: 15 residues. In nucleotides, the CDR3 is TGTGCCAGCAGCCCCCAGGCCGGGGGGCACAATGAGCAGTTCTTC. Protein product: CASSPQAGGHNEQFF.

This chain links TRBV5-1 with TRBJ2-3; possible D gene TRBD2, 5 bases. The CDR3 has 13 residues. Germline-derived CDR1 and CDR2 are SGHRS and YFSETQ. Trimming stripped 7 bases from V and 8 bases from J, with 17 bases between. CDR3 protein: CASQPGSSGTQYF. In nucleotides, the CDR3 is TGCGCCAGCCAACCGGGGAGCTCGGGTACGCAGTATTTT.

This clonotype was seen a few times. The chain couples TRBV7-2 to TRBJ2-3; 11 nucleotides line up with TRBD2. The V gene's germline CDR1 is SGHTA and CDR2 FQGNSA. J lost 5 bases, V lost 3 bases, and 7 bases had no gene match. This CDR3 is built from 16 residues. DNA for the CDR3: TGTGCCAGCAGCTTTCCTAGCGGGAGGAGTGGAGATACGCAGTATTTT. Its protein product is CASSFPSGRSGDTQYF.

The chain carries TRBV7-2 and TRBJ2-2, with 13 bases that match TRBD2. After removal of 7 bases from V and 0 bases from J, the junction contained 5 bases not matched to a gene. Germline values: CDR1 SGHTA, CDR2 FQGNSA. The CDR3 has 17 amino acids. The CDR3 DNA reads as TGTGCCAGCAACCAGGGACTAGCGGGGCCGAACACCGGGGAGCTGTTTTTT. It yields the protein CASNQGLAGPNTGELFF.

The sample holds a few counts of this clonotype. The chain links TRBV30 to TRBJ2-1; a possible D gene is TRBD1 (6 bases). Germline-derived CDR1 and CDR2 are GTSNPN and SVGIG (reference sequence). Trimming left V 1 base short and J 0 bases short, with 13 bases between. The CDR3 loop spans 16 amino acids. In DNA form, the CDR3 reads TGTGCCTGGAGTGGGGGACACTCGAGCTCCTACAATGAGCAGTTCTTC. Translating gives CAWSGGHSSSYNEQFF.

This clonotype appeared a few times. This chain uses TRBV29-1 with TRBJ2-7; no definite D call. V dropped 8 bases and J dropped 1 base, with 9 bases sitting between them. The CDR3 runs to 11 residues. Germline-derived CDR1 and CDR2 are SQVTM and ANQGSEA. The CDR3 sequence is CSSEPSYEQYF. CDR3 bases: TGCAGCTCAGAACCTTCCTACGAGCAGTACTTC.

This clonotype has at least ten counts. The chain employs TRBV6-1 and TRBJ2-3; 10 nucleotides agree with TRBD2. The CDR3 is 17 amino acids. Trimming cost V 5 bases and J 1 base; bases outside gene matches: 9. Germline CDR1 and CDR2: MNHNS and SASEGT. CDR3 amino acids: CASSPIPGTSGTDTQYF. CDR3 nucleotides: TGTGCCAGCAGTCCGATTCCGGGGACTAGCGGCACAGATACGCAGTATTTT.

This clonotype turned up a few times. The genes are TRBV5-1 and TRBJ2-3; D call uncertain. This CDR3 comprises 14 residues. Germline lookup yields CDR1 SGHRS and CDR2 YFSETQ. V was trimmed by 1 base and J by 6 bases, leaving 12 bases between them. The CDR3 DNA follows: TGCGCCAGCAGCTTGCGCCAGCTTGGGGATACGCAGTATTTT. Protein: CASSLRQLGDTQYF. Drawing the rest from reference TRBV5-1 and TRBJ2-3, the complete variable domain is KAGVTQTPRYLIKTRGQQVTLSCSPISGHRSVSWYQQTPGQGLQFLFEYFSETQRNKGNFPGRFSGRQFSNSRSEMNVSTLELGDSALYLCASSLRQLGDTQYFGPGTRLTVL.

This clonotype occurred a few times. The CDR3 region has the DNA TGTGCCAGCAGCGTAGATGGCGAGCAGTACTTC. This translates into CASSVDGEQYF. This chain connects TRBV9 to TRBJ2-7; D gene unclear. Looked up from germline, CDR1 is SGDLS and CDR2 is YYNGEE. Trimming removed 0 bases from V and 6 bases from J, with 4 bases in between. The CDR3 consists of 11 residues.

The chain has TRBV12-3 or TRBV12-4 and TRBJ2-7, with 8 bases that match TRBD1. After removal of 6 bases from V and 2 bases from J, the junction contained 6 bases not matched to a gene. CDR3 size: 14 residues. The CDR3 spells CASRDGQGPYEQYF. The CDR3 bases are TGTGCCAGCAGAGATGGACAGGGCCCCTACGAGCAGTACTTC.

This clonotype has only a few counts. This chain uses TRBV7-9 with TRBJ2-1; 13 nucleotides agree with TRBD2. J lost 10 bases, V lost 5 bases, and 14 bases had no gene match. The length of the CDR3 is 17 residues. CDR1 is SEHNR, CDR2 FQNEAQ, per germline (reference sequence). The CDR3 nucleotides are TGTGCCAGCAGCCTACACCCGCCGGGACTAGCGGGAAGCGAGCAGTTCTTC. It yields the protein CASSLHPPGLAGSEQFF.

This clonotype has a handful of counts. This chain uses TRBV4-3 with TRBJ1-3; weak D call: TRBD1 (5 bases). The germline V gene has CDR1 LGHNA and CDR2 YSLEER. The CDR3 runs 20 residues. With 4 bases removed from V and 0 bases from J, the gap between germline ends came to 25 bases. CDR3 bases: TGCGCCAGCAGCCCCCATTGGGGACGGCAACATTTAAGCTCTGGAAACACCATATATTTT. Its protein product is CASSPHWGRQHLSSGNTIYF.

This clonotype appeared many times. The rearrangement uses TRBV20-1 and TRBJ1-2, with D uncertain. V was clipped by 6 bases and J by 4 bases, with 18 bases between them. Per germline, CDR1 DFQATT and CDR2 SNEGSKA (reference sequence). This CDR3 contains 14 residues. The CDR3 DNA reads TGCAGTGCCGAAAGACCCAAGCCCGGCTATGGCTACACCTTC. It translates to CSAERPKPGYGYTF.

There are a few counts of this clonotype. The V gene is TRBV5-1, the J gene TRBJ1-1; D perhaps matches TRBD1 (5 bases). CDR1 and CDR2 (germline): SGHRS, YFSETQ. The ends were cut back, 0 bases at V and 5 bases at J, with 8 bases in the middle. The CDR3 loop spans 13 amino acids. CDR3: CASSLGDHTEAFF. The CDR3, as DNA: TGCGCCAGCAGCTTGGGGGACCATACTGAAGCTTTCTTT.

This clonotype was detected a few times. V is TRBV5-1 and J is TRBJ2-3; the match to TRBD1 covers 9 bases. There are 16 residues in the CDR3. V lost 0 bases and J lost 4; bases outside the gene matches: 6. In germline, CDR1 is SGHRS, CDR2 YFSETQ. CDR3 region: CASSLGDRVYSDTQYF. In DNA, the CDR3 is TGCGCCAGCAGCTTGGGGGACAGGGTTTATTCAGATACGCAGTATTTT.

This clonotype was detected a few times. The V call is TRBV24-1, the J call TRBJ2-1; 9 bases fit TRBD2. CDR3 size: 15 residues. V trimming: 4 bases; J trimming: 5 bases; junction bases outside the gene matches: 5. In germline, CDR1 is KGHDR, CDR2 SFDVKD. DNA for the CDR3: TGTGCCACCAGTGACCTGGGACTAGCTAACAATGAGCAGTTCTTC. Protein product: CATSDLGLANNEQFF.

The chain uses TRBV20-1 and TRBJ2-1; D unresolved. The germline V and J ends were trimmed by 0 bases and 4 bases, with 10 bases remaining between them. This CDR3 has 14 amino acids. Germline CDR1 reads DFQATT; CDR2 reads SNEGSKA (reference sequence). The DNA of the CDR3 is TGCAGTGCTAGAGATCGAAGAAATTACAATGAGCAGTTCTTC. This encodes CSARDRRNYNEQFF.

This clonotype appeared many times. Its ends do not fully match the called genes, so a read error is possible. The CDR3 loop is CATSRDLGALAF. CDR3 DNA sequence: TGTGCCACCAGCAGAGATTTGGGGGCGTTGGCCTTC. The V call is TRBV15, the J call TRBJ1-2; a possible D gene is TRBD1 (6 bases). Germline loops: CDR1 LNHNV, CDR2 YYDKDF (reference sequence). The CDR3 loop spans 12 amino acids.

The rearrangement links TRBV11-2 to TRBJ2-1; 11 nucleotides match TRBD2. The CDR3 consists of 17 residues. Germline CDR1 is SGHAT and CDR2 is FQNNGV. V shed 0 bases, J shed 3 bases, and the junction held 4 bases outside the gene matches. The CDR3 region is CASSLETSGISYNEQFF. The CDR3 DNA reads as TGTGCCAGCAGCTTAGAGACTAGCGGGATTAGCTACAATGAGCAGTTCTTC. The full variable domain, its missing parts supplied by reference TRBV11-2 and TRBJ2-1, is EAGVAQSPRYKIIEKRQSVAFWCNPISGHATLYWYQQILGQGPKLLIQFQNNGVVDDSQLPKDRFSAERLKGVDSTLKIQPAKLEDSAVYLCASSLETSGISYNEQFFGPGTRLTVL.

This clonotype was found a few times. The rearrangement joins TRBV7-9 to TRBJ2-3; 8 nucleotides align to TRBD1. Looked up from germline, CDR1 is SEHNR and CDR2 is FQNEAQ (reference sequence). CDR3 length: 16 amino acids. V trimming: 5 bases; J trimming: 2 bases; junction bases outside the gene matches: 9. Written as DNA, the CDR3 is TGTGCCAGCAGCCCTACGACAGGGGCTGCCACAGATACGCAGTATTTT. Translating it yields CASSPTTGAATDTQYF. Looking up the rest from reference TRBV7-9 and TRBJ2-3 gives the full variable domain: DTGVSQNPRHKITKRGQNVTFRCDPISEHNRLYWYRQTLGQGPEFLTYFQNEAQLEKSRLLSDRFSAERPKGSFSTLEIQRTEQGDSAMYLCASSPTTGAATDTQYFGPGTRLTVL.

J is TRBJ2-2 and V is TRBV7-3; D is uncertain. Trimming shortened V by 5 bases and J by 4 bases, and 11 bases separated the two germline ends. CDR1 is SGHTA and CDR2 is FQGTGA in the germline V gene. The CDR3 is 14 residues long. The CDR3 sequence: CASSPTTVTGELFF. The CDR3 DNA is TGTGCCAGCAGCCCAACGACGGTCACCGGGGAGCTGTTTTTT.